Below are 27 T cell receptor beta chains sequenced from a single sample in a study of technical replicates of blood from several donors. Sequencing was performed with immunoSEQ multiplex PCR; in TCRdb, only in-frame clones are kept and a portion is missing. Of tens of thousands of clones listed, around nine tenths are singletons. What was sequenced was PBMCs. Every receptor here comes from a human donor in good health. Some clones in this sample may be carry-over from other donors' samples.

The chain has TRBV19 and TRBJ1-5; D not certain. Deletions cut 2 bases from V and 5 bases from J, with 4 bases between. The CDR3 has 12 amino acids. Germline V gene data show CDR1 as LNHDA and CDR2 as SQIVND (reference sequence). The DNA of the CDR3 is TGTGCCAGTAGTATACCATATCAGCCCCAGCATTTT. This codes for CASSIPYQPQHF. The full variable domain, with the rest looked up from reference TRBV19 and TRBJ1-5, is DGGITQSPKYLFRKEGQNVTLSCEQNLNHDAMYWYRQDPGQGLRLIYYSQIVNDFQKGDIAEGYSVSREKKESFPLTVTSAQKNPTAFYLCASSIPYQPQHFGDGTRLSIL.

The V and J genes are TRBV9 and TRBJ2-1; 11 nucleotides match TRBD2. The germline gives CDR1 SGDLS, CDR2 YYNGEE. The CDR3 totals 17 residues. With V trimmed by 3 bases and J by 1 base, 6 bases remained unmatched. CDR3 in DNA: TGTGCCAGCAGCGATACTAGCGGGAGAAAGTCCTACAATGAGCAGTTCTTC. Its protein is CASSDTSGRKSYNEQFF.

This clone appeared a single time. V gene TRBV5-5 combines with J gene TRBJ2-5; TRBD2 agrees at 10 bases. Germline-derived CDR1 and CDR2 are SGHKS and YYEKEE (reference sequence). V lost 4 bases to trimming and J lost 2 bases; unmatched junction nucleotides: 5. The CDR3 is made up of 15 amino acids. CDR3 amino acids: CASSAGTSAQETQYF. CDR3 nucleotide sequence: TGTGCCAGCAGCGCCGGGACTAGCGCTCAAGAGACCCAGTACTTC.

The rearrangement uses TRBV7-2 and TRBJ1-1, with 8 nucleotides matching TRBD1. The CDR3 runs to 13 residues. J gave up 4 bases and V 3 bases, and 1 base lay outside the gene matches. Germline V lookup: CDR1 SGHTA, CDR2 FQGNSA. In DNA, the CDR3 is TGTGCCAGCAGCTTTGACAGGGGCACTGAAGCTTTCTTT. This gives the protein CASSFDRGTEAFF.

This clone appeared a single time. This chain joins TRBV4-1 and TRBJ2-5; D is uncertain. The CDR3 is 14 amino acids. V was pared by 3 bases and J by 4 bases, with 12 bases between. Germline V gene data show CDR1 as MGHRA and CDR2 as YSYEKL. The CDR3 sequence: CASSQVPGPETQYF. Written as DNA, the CDR3 is TGCGCCAGCAGCCAGGTTCCGGGTCCAGAGACCCAGTACTTC.

The rearrangement links TRBV6-5 to TRBJ2-7, with D possibly being TRBD2 (6 bases). CDR1 MNHEY and CDR2 SVGAGI come from the germline V gene. V was clipped by 5 bases and J by 2 bases, with 16 bases between them. This CDR3 contains 15 residues. CDR3 bases: TGTGCCAGCAGTGTCTCGGAGGGATTTACCTACGAGCAGTACTTC. It translates to CASSVSEGFTYEQYF.

This sequence joins TRBV21-1 and TRBJ2-7; the table's D call TRBD1 went unverified against the DNA. TRBV21-1 corresponds to a pseudogene. The CDR3 contains 15 residues. CDR3 nucleotide sequence: TGTGCCAGCAGCATGACCGGGACAGGGGGCACCGAGCAGTACTTC. Translated, it gives CASSMTGTGGTEQYF.

J is TRBJ2-1 and V is TRBV29-1; 9 bases line up with TRBD1. Germline V gene data show CDR1 as SQVTM and CDR2 as ANQGSEA. Trimming took 6 bases from V and 5 from J; bases not matched to a gene: 5. The CDR3 runs 13 residues. CDR3 protein: CSVDRGENNEQFF. The CDR3, as DNA: TGCAGCGTCGACAGGGGGGAAAACAATGAGCAGTTCTTC.

This rearrangement joins TRBV5-1 to TRBJ1-1; TRBD1 matches at 9 bases. The germline gives CDR1 SGHRS, CDR2 YFSETQ. V lost 4 bases, J lost 0 bases, and 7 bases stayed unmatched. This CDR3 contains 16 residues. The CDR3 DNA reads as TGCGCCAGCAGCATCCGGACAGGGGCATTGAACACTGAAGCTTTCTTT. Its protein product is CASSIRTGALNTEAFF.

The chain uses TRBV5-6 and TRBJ2-7, with D uncertain. V was cut by 3 bases and J by 2 bases, with 3 bases left in between. Germline V gives CDR1 SGHDT, CDR2 YYEEEE. CDR3 length equals 11 residues. CDR3 loop: CASSSAYEQYF. The CDR3 bases are TGTGCCAGCAGCTCGGCCTACGAGCAGTACTTC.

The chain recombines TRBV27 with TRBJ2-7, with TRBD2 matching 7 bases. The V gene end was trimmed by 3 bases and the J gene end by 4 bases; junction bases not matched to a gene: 9. The CDR3 is 15 residues long. Germline-derived CDR1 and CDR2 are MNHEY and SMNVEV (reference sequence). Here the CDR3 DNA reads TGTGCCAGCAGTTTTACGGCTAGCGGATTTTACGAGCAGTACTTC. Translating gives CASSFTASGFYEQYF.

The chain carries TRBV4-2 and TRBJ2-7; D might be TRBD1 (5 bases). The V gene lost 1 base and the J gene lost 5 bases, with 12 bases spanning the gap. This CDR3 region has 14 residues. Per germline, CDR1 LGHNA and CDR2 YNFKEQ. Here the CDR3 reads CASSQVGRVNEQYF. CDR3 sequence (DNA): TGTGCCAGCAGCCAAGTCGGCAGGGTAAACGAGCAGTACTTC.

V and J are TRBV5-4 and TRBJ2-2, with D perhaps matching TRBD2 (6 bases). CDR1 and CDR2 from the germline V gene are SGHNT and YYREEE (reference sequence). V lost 0 bases and J lost 4, with 7 bases in between. This CDR3 is built from 14 residues. The DNA for the CDR3 is TGTGCCAGCAGCTTGGCCGGGGGCACCGGGGAGCTGTTTTTT. It specifies CASSLAGGTGELFF.

The chain couples TRBV6-1 to TRBJ2-3; 9 positions match TRBD1. V gave up 4 bases and J gave up 3 bases; unmatched junction bases: 2. The CDR3 is made up of 14 amino acids. Germline V gene lookup returns CDR1 MNHNS and CDR2 SASEGT. The CDR3 loop is CASSGTGETDTQYF. As DNA, the CDR3 is TGTGCCAGCAGTGGGACAGGGGAAACAGATACGCAGTATTTT.

The rearrangement joins TRBV6-5 to TRBJ2-1, with 9 bases identical to TRBD2. The CDR3 consists of 15 residues. V lost 6 bases to trimming and J lost 5 bases; unmatched junction nucleotides: 8. Germline V gives CDR1 MNHEY, CDR2 SVGAGI. CDR3 in DNA: TGTGCCAGCAGGAACGGACTAGCGAGGAACAATGAGCAGTTCTTC. Its protein is CASRNGLARNNEQFF.

This sequence joins TRBV14 and TRBJ1-1; possible D gene TRBD1, 5 bases. CDR1 is SGHDN and CDR2 is FVKESK in the germline V gene. This CDR3 is 12 amino acids long. The ends were cut back, 2 bases at V and 7 bases at J, with 8 bases in the middle. CDR3 in DNA: TGTGCCAGCAGCCAAACAGGAATTGAAGCTTTCTTT. This translates into CASSQTGIEAFF.

The V gene is TRBV20-1, the J gene TRBJ1-1; D not certain. The CDR3 is 11 residues long. The V and J ends lost 6 bases and 5 bases respectively, with 10 bases between them. Germline V gene lookup returns CDR1 DFQATT and CDR2 SNEGSKA (reference sequence). The CDR3 reads CSAPHGTEAFF. CDR3 coding DNA: TGCAGTGCACCACACGGGACTGAAGCTTTCTTT.

The CDR3 coding sequence is TGTGCCAGCAGTGAAGCCTCCGCGGGGTACGGTGAGCAGTTCTTC. Its protein product is CASSEASAGYGEQFF. The chain couples TRBV6-1 to TRBJ2-1, with D perhaps TRBD2 (6 bases). From germline, CDR1 is MNHNS and CDR2 SASEGT. This CDR3 is built from 15 residues. V lost 0 bases and J 9 bases, leaving 15 bases between the germline ends.

This chain uses TRBV7-2 with TRBJ2-4, with TRBD2 identical over 7 bases. The CDR3 is 14 residues long. Germline CDR1 SGHTA, CDR2 FQGNSA. V shed 0 bases and J 4 bases; nucleotides not matched to a gene: 0. CDR3 in DNA: TGTGCCAGCAGCTTAGCGCGGGGGAAAAACATTCAGTACTTC. Protein sequence: CASSLARGKNIQYF. Full variable domain (outside the CDR3, taken from reference TRBV7-2 and TRBJ2-4): GAGVSQSPSNKVTEKGKDVELRCDPISGHTALYWYRQSLGQGLEFLIYFQGNSAPDKSGLPSDRFSAERTGGSVSTLTIQRTQQEDSAVYLCASSLARGKNIQYFGAGTRLSVL.

The V gene is TRBV2, the J gene TRBJ1-5; TRBD1 agrees at 9 bases. Germline CDR1 SNHLY, CDR2 FYNNEI. Trimming took 5 bases from V and 7 from J; bases not matched to a gene: 9. This CDR3 is built from 15 residues. CDR3 region: CASSLQGARWQPQHF. In DNA form, the CDR3 reads TGTGCCAGCAGTCTACAGGGGGCGCGGTGGCAGCCCCAGCATTTT.

The chain combines TRBV19 with TRBJ1-2, with 7 bases that match TRBD1. The J segment lost 4 bases and the V segment lost 3 bases, leaving 5 bases of the junction unmatched. Germline lookup yields CDR1 LNHDA and CDR2 SQIVND (reference sequence). The CDR3 sequence is 14 residues long. DNA of the CDR3: TGTGCCAGTAGTATTCAGGGACAGCTCTATGGCTACACCTTC. The encoded protein is CASSIQGQLYGYTF.

This clone was counted a few times. The V gene is TRBV7-2, the J gene TRBJ1-6; TRBD1 agrees at 8 bases. The V segment lost 3 bases and the J segment 9 bases; nucleotides outside the gene matches: 10. This CDR3 is built from 16 residues. CDR1 is SGHTA and CDR2 is FQGNSA in the germline V gene. The CDR3: CASSFLGQGGGSPLHF. CDR3 DNA sequence: TGTGCCAGCAGCTTCCTCGGACAGGGAGGTGGTTCACCCCTCCACTTT.

The chain uses TRBV7-9 and TRBJ2-3; D call uncertain. Germline V gene data show CDR1 as SEHNR and CDR2 as FQNEAQ (reference sequence). This CDR3 has 13 amino acids. V was trimmed by 4 bases and J by 0 bases, leaving 5 bases between them. The DNA for the CDR3 is TGTGCCAGCAGCTCCAAAAGCACAGATACGCAGTATTTT. This sequence encodes CASSSKSTDTQYF.

The V and J genes are TRBV9 and TRBJ2-7; D perhaps matches TRBD1 (5 bases). The CDR3 has 14 amino acids. The V end was cut by 2 bases, the J end by 7 bases, with 16 bases between. The germline gives CDR1 SGDLS, CDR2 YYNGEE. CDR3 nucleotides: TGTGCCAGCAGCGTGATGGCAGGGTCTCGGGAGCAGTACTTC. It encodes CASSVMAGSREQYF.

This sequence joins TRBV2 and TRBJ2-1; D possibly corresponds to TRBD1 (5 bases). V was cut by 1 base and J by 5 bases, with 9 bases left in between. CDR1 SNHLY and CDR2 FYNNEI come from the germline V gene. The CDR3 runs to 14 residues. DNA of the CDR3: TGTGCCAGCAGTGAAGACAGGAGCCACAATGAGCAGTTCTTC. This codes for CASSEDRSHNEQFF.

This chain links TRBV7-3 with TRBJ2-1, with D possibly TRBD2 on 6 matching bases. The CDR3 runs to 15 residues. Germline-derived CDR1 and CDR2 are SGHTA and FQGTGA. Trimming removed 5 bases from V and 2 bases from J, with 13 bases in between. Here the CDR3 DNA reads TGTGCCAGCAGCAGGGGTTCGGGGGCCTACAATGAGCAGTTCTTC. Encoded protein: CASSRGSGAYNEQFF.

About this clone itself: Mismatch with germline at one junction end may stem from a read error. V is TRBV7-2 and J is TRBJ2-7; D perhaps matches TRBD2 (6 bases). This CDR3 is 15 amino acids long. The germline gives CDR1 SGHTA, CDR2 FQGNSA. The DNA of the CDR3 is TGTGTCAGCAGCTTAGAGGGGACTCGTTCCTACGAGCAGTACTTC. It specifies CVSSLEGTRSYEQYF.